What follows are 20 T cell receptor beta chains derived from one specimen sequenced in a study of blood T cell repertoires in COVID-19. The assay was immunoSEQ multiplex PCR, and TCRdb's table has in-frame clones only and misses some. The sample lists some 140,000 clones, approximately 79% occurring once. The sequencing input was peripheral blood. These receptors were collected from a man aged 55 to 70 with acute or convalescent COVID-19.

The chain joins TRBV7-9 to TRBJ1-1, with a weak D call TRBD1 (6 bases). The CDR3 spans 16 residues. The V gene's germline CDR1 is SEHNR and CDR2 FQNEAQ (reference sequence). Trimming removed 4 bases at V and 6 bases at J, with 21 bases between. CDR3 residues: CASSSPVVTGKSEAFF. In nucleotides, the CDR3 is TGTGCCAGCAGCTCCCCCGTTGTCACAGGGAAATCTGAAGCTTTCTTT. Full variable domain (rest looked up from reference TRBV7-9 and TRBJ1-1): DTGVSQNPRHKITKRGQNVTFRCDPISEHNRLYWYRQTLGQGPEFLTYFQNEAQLEKSRLLSDRFSAERPKGSFSTLEIQRTEQGDSAMYLCASSSPVVTGKSEAFFGQGTRLTVV.

The rearrangement links TRBV4-3 to TRBJ2-3; 9 bases align to TRBD1. From germline, CDR1 is LGHNA and CDR2 YSLEER. The J segment lost 7 bases and the V segment lost 1 base, leaving 3 bases of the junction unmatched. CDR3 length: 14 amino acids. The CDR3 is CASSQGQGGNTQYF. The CDR3 nucleotides are TGCGCCAGCAGCCAAGGACAGGGGGGGAATACGCAGTATTTT.

The V call is TRBV6-2 or TRBV6-3, the J call TRBJ1-4; no clear D gene. Deletions cut 6 bases from V and 7 bases from J, with 18 bases between. This CDR3 is built from 15 residues. Germline lookup yields CDR1 MNHEY and CDR2 SVGEGT. The CDR3 loop reads CASSPQDAPGEKLFF. CDR3 bases: TGTGCCAGCAGCCCTCAAGACGCCCCGGGTGAAAAACTGTTTTTT.

A note on this clone: Within the sample, other DNA sequences also encode this same CDR3. The chain couples TRBV28 to TRBJ1-2; D unclear. CDR3 length: 12 amino acids. In germline, CDR1 is MDHEN, CDR2 SYDVKM. Trimming stripped 2 bases from V and 5 bases from J, with 6 bases between. This chain's CDR3 is CASSLREYGYTF. As DNA, the CDR3 is TGTGCCAGCAGTTTACGGGAGTATGGCTACACCTTC.

This clone was counted between two and nine times. The chain has TRBV6-6 and TRBJ1-1, with 8 nucleotides matching TRBD1. Germline trimming cut 6 bases from V and 3 bases from J; bases unmatched to any gene: 6. The CDR3 spans 14 residues. The germline V gene has CDR1 MNHNY and CDR2 SVGAGI (reference sequence). Written as DNA, the CDR3 is TGTGCCAGCAGAACGCGCAGGGGGCACACTGAAGCTTTCTTT. Protein sequence: CASRTRRGHTEAFF.

The table lists this clone with a count of one. V usage is TRBV19 and J usage is TRBJ2-5; 11 bases are shared with TRBD1. J was trimmed by 4 bases and V by 1 base; bases with no gene match: 5. In germline, CDR1 is LNHDA, CDR2 SQIVND (reference sequence). The CDR3 has 16 amino acids. CDR3 sequence: CASSIAWTGGAETQYF. The DNA for the CDR3 is TGTGCCAGTAGTATAGCCTGGACAGGGGGCGCAGAGACCCAGTACTTC.

This chain joins TRBV5-5 and TRBJ1-5; TRBD1 agrees at 8 bases. Trimming took 0 bases from V and 1 from J; bases not matched to a gene: 9. This CDR3 spans 18 amino acids. From germline, CDR1 is SGHKS and CDR2 YYEKEE (reference sequence). CDR3 sequence reads: CASSLEAWQGASNQPQHF. In DNA form, the CDR3 reads TGTGCCAGCAGCTTGGAAGCGTGGCAGGGGGCGAGCAATCAGCCCCAGCATTTT.

This clone was seen just once. The chain employs TRBV28 and TRBJ2-1, with 7 bases lining up with TRBD1. In germline, CDR1 is MDHEN, CDR2 SYDVKM. The junction had 10 bases not matched to a gene; V was cut back by 4 bases and J by 4 bases. CDR3 length: 16 amino acids. The CDR3 reads CASSSTRQGSYNEQFF. In DNA, the CDR3 is TGTGCCAGCAGTTCCACACGACAGGGAAGTTACAATGAGCAGTTCTTC.

The V gene is TRBV2, the J gene TRBJ1-5; TRBD1 matches 8 bases. V gave up 7 bases and J gave up 3 bases; unmatched junction bases: 5. This CDR3 contains 14 residues. CDR1 is SNHLY, CDR2 FYNNEI, per germline. CDR3 DNA sequence: TGTGCCAGCACCGGGACAGGCCTCAATCAGCCCCAGCATTTT. It codes for CASTGTGLNQPQHF.

At least ten counts were recorded for this clone. The chain is built from TRBV7-9 and TRBJ2-5; D might be TRBD2 (5 bases). Trimming stripped 5 bases from V and 2 bases from J, with 15 bases between. Germline loops: CDR1 SEHNR, CDR2 FQNEAQ (reference sequence). This CDR3 is 15 amino acids long. The chain's CDR3 is CASSPPRAGQETQYF. The DNA for the CDR3 is TGTGCCAGCAGCCCCCCTCGGGCGGGTCAAGAGACCCAGTACTTC.

This clone was seen more than once but under ten times. V is TRBV6-5 and J is TRBJ2-3; possible D gene TRBD1, 5 bases. This CDR3 contains 12 residues. Trimming took off 6 bases at V and 7 bases at J, with 11 bases between the two ends. Germline V gene data show CDR1 as MNHEY and CDR2 as SVGAGI. DNA of the CDR3: TGTGCCAGCAGGAATGGGGCCTATACGCAGTATTTT. As protein: CASRNGAYTQYF.

The J gene is TRBJ1-4, the V gene TRBV5-1; 7 bases fit TRBD1. Germline V gene lookup returns CDR1 SGHRS and CDR2 YFSETQ. J was trimmed by 8 bases and V by 7 bases; bases with no gene match: 11. The length of the CDR3 is 14 residues. The CDR3 sequence: CASRSGTAGEKLFF. CDR3 DNA: TGCGCCAGCCGATCCGGGACAGCCGGAGAAAAACTGTTTTTT.

This clone was counted a few times. The chain is built from TRBV7-9 and TRBJ2-6; perhaps TRBD1 as D (6 bases). Germline V CDR1 and CDR2: SEHNR, FQNEAQ (reference sequence). This CDR3 is built from 19 residues. V was clipped by 4 bases and J by 4 bases, with 23 bases between them. CDR3 nucleotides: TGTGCCAGCAGCTCAGTGCCCTCTATAGCAGGGGCAGGGGCCAACGTCCTGACTTTC. It is translated as CASSSVPSIAGAGANVLTF. Together with reference TRBV7-9 and TRBJ2-6, the CDR3 gives the full variable domain: DTGVSQNPRHKITKRGQNVTFRCDPISEHNRLYWYRQTLGQGPEFLTYFQNEAQLEKSRLLSDRFSAERPKGSFSTLEIQRTEQGDSAMYLCASSSVPSIAGAGANVLTFGAGSRLTVL.

The chain uses TRBV7-2 and TRBJ2-1; 7 nucleotides agree with TRBD2. This CDR3 has 17 residues. With V trimmed by 3 bases and J by 0 bases, 8 bases remained unmatched. The germline V gene has CDR1 SGHTA and CDR2 FQGNSA. CDR3 region: CASSFSSGRGSYNEQFF. For the CDR3, the DNA is TGTGCCAGCAGCTTCTCTAGCGGTCGGGGCTCCTACAATGAGCAGTTCTTC.

The rearrangement uses TRBV5-1 and TRBJ2-1; 7 bases map to TRBD2. V shed 2 bases and J 6 bases; nucleotides not matched to a gene: 8. CDR1 is SGHRS, CDR2 YFSETQ, per germline. This CDR3 is built from 15 residues. CDR3 loop: CASSFSTGGSNEQFF. The DNA of the CDR3 is TGCGCCAGCAGCTTTTCCACTGGCGGGAGCAATGAGCAGTTCTTC.

This clone was detected once. The rearrangement links TRBV2 to TRBJ2-3, with 7 bases aligning to TRBD2. The germline CDR1 and CDR2 sequences are SNHLY and FYNNEI. V gave up 6 bases and J gave up 5 bases; unmatched junction bases: 8. The CDR3 runs 14 residues. The CDR3 nucleotides are TGTGCCAGCAGGTGGGAGGGCCTGGGAGATACGCAGTATTTT. This translates into CASRWEGLGDTQYF.

The chain links TRBV20-1 to TRBJ2-3; the D gene is possibly TRBD2 (6 bases). The CDR3 extends over 17 amino acids. Between the trimmed V and J ends, which lost 3 bases and 4 bases, there was a span of 23 bases. Germline V CDR1 and CDR2: DFQATT, SNEGSKA (reference sequence). CDR3 coding DNA: TGCAGTGCTAGTGGAACAACCGGGACTTTACACCCAGATACGCAGTATTTT. This encodes CSASGTTGTLHPDTQYF.

The rearrangement links TRBV3-1 (or the pseudogene TRBV3-2) to TRBJ1-1; D uncertain. V lost 3 bases and J 1 base, leaving 6 bases between the germline ends. This CDR3 contains 13 residues. The germline V gene has CDR1 LGHDT and CDR2 YNNKEL (reference sequence). CDR3 protein: CASSQGTNTEAFF. Written as DNA, the CDR3 is TGTGCCAGCAGCCAGGGCACGAACACTGAAGCTTTCTTT.

The CDR3 spells CASSLLGQGEIEAFF. CDR3 coding DNA: TGTGCCAGCTCACTACTAGGACAGGGGGAGATTGAAGCTTTCTTT. The V and J genes are TRBV18 and TRBJ1-1; 10 nucleotides match TRBD1. CDR1 is KGHSH, CDR2 LQKENI, per germline. The CDR3 covers 15 residues. Trimming took 4 bases from V and 7 from J; bases not matched to a gene: 9.

A few counts support this clone. The chain joins TRBV7-2 to TRBJ1-1; D is ambiguous. This CDR3 has 17 residues. Germline V gene lookup returns CDR1 SGHTA and CDR2 FQGNSA. The V end was cut by 5 bases, the J end by 4 bases, with 23 bases between. The CDR3 coding sequence is TGTGCCAGCAGCCAGAGGTTGGTTATGGTGAGCGGCACTGAAGCTTTCTTT. Translation gives CASSQRLVMVSGTEAFF.